This T cell receptor (beta chain) was retrieved from a study of PD-L1 blockade in urothelial cancer. Germline V gives CDR1 LNHNV, CDR2 YYDKDF (reference sequence). V lost 0 bases and J 9 bases, leaving 21 bases between the germline ends. The CDR3 spans 18 residues. TCR analog templates of synthetic origin were spiked into each PCR. Assay: immunoSEQ multiplex PCR; the TCRdb copy retains only in-frame clones and omits some. The table lists some 15,000 clones, 70% to 90% of them singletons. Sample: PBMCs, taken around atezolizumab (anti-PD-L1) treatment. The sequence derives from a man aged 70 or older with urothelial cancer. The chain uses TRBV15 and TRBJ1-6; possible D gene TRBD1, 6 bases. CDR3 sequence (DNA): TGTGCCACCAGCAGAGACGGGGGAGGGGGTCGGGTTACTTCACCCCTCCACTTT. This sequence encodes CATSRDGGGGRVTSPLHF.